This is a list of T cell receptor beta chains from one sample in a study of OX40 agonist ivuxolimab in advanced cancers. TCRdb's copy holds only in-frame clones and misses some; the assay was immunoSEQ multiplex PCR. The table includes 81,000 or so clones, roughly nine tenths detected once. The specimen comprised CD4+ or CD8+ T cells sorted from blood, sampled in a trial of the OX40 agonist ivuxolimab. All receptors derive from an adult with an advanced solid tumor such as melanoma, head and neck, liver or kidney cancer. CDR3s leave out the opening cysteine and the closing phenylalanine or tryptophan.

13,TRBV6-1,ASNVRGGRNYGYT
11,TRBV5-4,ASSLLVGHGYT
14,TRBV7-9,ASSLYDGHSGNTIY
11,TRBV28,ASRPPDSYGYT
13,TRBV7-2,ASSLRESWNEKLF
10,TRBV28,ASSLADEKLF
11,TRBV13,ASTLQIYDGYT
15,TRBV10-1,ASEGLGGGDFTGELF
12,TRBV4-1,ASSQMGATDTQY
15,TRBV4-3,ASSQESEREGPDEQF
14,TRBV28,ASSSITWGNTSPLH
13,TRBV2,ASSILGGGHTEAF
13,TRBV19,ASSSRKGLGNTIY
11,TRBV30,AWSAKGAGKLF
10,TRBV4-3,ASSQGRSGYT
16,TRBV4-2,ASSQIFRLAGSTDTQY
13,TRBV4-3,ASSQAGFGYNEQF
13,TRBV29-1,SVEGSRFALNEQF
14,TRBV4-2,ASSPMSWRDADTQY
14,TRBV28,ASSLLEAATNEKLF
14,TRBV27,ASSPSVGGFNQPQH
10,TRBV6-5,ASSYPGGEQF
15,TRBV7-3,ASSLTPTSGHTGELF
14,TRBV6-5,ASSYYRDRGTGELF
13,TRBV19,ASSIWTFSGNTIY
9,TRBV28,ASSLDYGYT
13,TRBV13,ASSIRGGPTDTQY
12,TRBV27,ASSLSGGSSPLH
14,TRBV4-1,ASSQGLVANTGELF
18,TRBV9,ASSPPKIGDKYSGANVLT
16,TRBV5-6,ASSLLETGGLANEKLF
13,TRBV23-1,ASSQSTGMNTEAF
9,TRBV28,ASSYSDTQY
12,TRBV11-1,ASSSPTGGYGYT